The sequence of this T cell receptor beta chain was determined in a study of blood T cell repertoires in COVID-19. The overall study: The cDNA or gDNA used as material had been derived from T cells, B-cell-depleted T cells, or PBMCs.

As handled by the study authors: Reference gene primer amplification in the assay estimated nucleated cell counts. Clones were sequenced by immunoSEQ multiplex PCR, and TCRdb holds only the in-frame ones, with some missing. Clonal size and the V and J genes are those of that table, whereas D and trimming came from the DNA. The data hold roughly 380,000 clones, with 89% observed a single time. The source is a woman aged 40 to 50 with COVID-19, enrolled during active disease. Input material: peripheral blood.

CDR3 protein: CASSLGQVLMNTEAFF. For the CDR3, the DNA is TGCGCCAGCAGCTTGGGACAGGTATTGATGAACACTGAAGCTTTCTTT. This sequence joins TRBV5-1 and TRBJ1-1; possible D gene TRBD1, 6 bases. The V end was cut by 0 bases, the J end by 0 bases, with 12 bases between. This CDR3 is 16 amino acids long. From germline, CDR1 is SGHRS and CDR2 YFSETQ.